This TCR beta chain was sequenced for a study of blood T cell repertoires in COVID-19. Looking at the study overall: From the United States, Italy and Spain came samples of acute and convalescent COVID-19. Nucleic acid was either cDNA or gDNA, and it came from T cells, B-cell-depleted T cells, or PBMCs.

In germline, CDR1 is MNHEY, CDR2 SMNVEV (reference sequence). The length of the CDR3 is 14 residues. V gave up 5 bases and J gave up 2 bases; unmatched junction bases: 4. Authors' methods: Reference gene primer amplification in the assay estimated nucleated cell counts. Sequencing was performed with immunoSEQ multiplex PCR; in TCRdb, only in-frame clones are kept and a portion is missing. The DNA was the basis for D and trimming; V, J and clone size are from that table. Here the sample spans under 80,000 clones, 80% being singletons. The sequenced sample was peripheral blood. The sequence derives from a human donor in a cohort sampled during active COVID-19. The genes are TRBV27 and TRBJ1-2, with 8 bases lining up with TRBD1. The CDR3 here is CASSKDRVNYGYTF. CDR3 in DNA: TGTGCCAGCAGTAAGGACAGGGTGAACTATGGCTACACCTTC.